The 12 T cell receptor beta chains below were found in one sample sequenced in a study of T cell responses to AZD1222 COVID-19 vaccine. The method was immunoSEQ multiplex PCR; TCRdb's version includes in-frame clones alone and lacks a portion of them. This sample carries some 130,000 clones, roughly 80% of them seen once, and the ten largest clones take about 4%. The input for sequencing was peripheral blood, taken on day 0 of AZD1222 vaccination. These receptors originate from an adult in good health.

CDR3 protein: CASSPDRTLNTEAFF. In nucleotides, the CDR3 is TGTGCCAGCTCACCGGACAGGACCTTGAACACTGAAGCTTTCTTT. The chain joins TRBV18 to TRBJ1-1; 7 bases agree with TRBD1. J gave up 0 bases and V 3 bases, and 4 bases lay outside the gene matches. The germline V gene encodes CDR1 KGHSH and CDR2 LQKENI. The CDR3 covers 15 residues. Using reference TRBV18 and TRBJ1-1 for the parts outside the CDR3, the full variable domain is NAGVMQNPRHLVRRRGQEARLRCSPMKGHSHVYWYRQLPEEGLKFMVYLQKENIIDESGMPKERFSAEFPKEGPSILRIQQVVRGDSAAYFCASSPDRTLNTEAFFGQGTRLTVV.

This rearrangement joins TRBV5-1 to TRBJ1-6; 10 bases map to TRBD1. Germline CDR1 reads SGHRS; CDR2 reads YFSETQ. The CDR3 extends over 15 amino acids. The ends lost 4 bases at V and 10 bases at J; junction bases unmatched: 8. The chain's CDR3 is CASSAPGTGDSPLHF. The CDR3 DNA reads as TGCGCCAGCAGCGCCCCCGGGACAGGGGACTCACCCCTCCACTTT.

V gene TRBV12-3 or TRBV12-4 combines with J gene TRBJ2-7; 8 positions match TRBD1. The CDR3 is 13 residues long. V trimming: 3 bases; J trimming: 5 bases; junction bases outside the gene matches: 3. The CDR3 DNA follows: TGTGCCAGCAGTTTTCGACAGGGGAACGAGCAGTACTTC. It yields the protein CASSFRQGNEQYF.

This clone has only one observation. V usage is TRBV3-1 (or the pseudogene TRBV3-2) and J usage is TRBJ2-4, with D unclear. Trimming cost V 5 bases and J 1 base, with 15 bases left between them. The CDR3 contains 16 residues. Germline CDR1 reads LGHDT; CDR2 reads YNNKEL (reference sequence). The chain's CDR3 is CASSLRPNWAKNIQYF. The CDR3 DNA reads TGTGCCAGCAGCTTAAGACCTAACTGGGCCAAAAACATTCAGTACTTC.

This clone was recorded once. J is TRBJ2-3 and V is TRBV30; D not resolved. This CDR3 is built from 12 residues. CDR1 GTSNPN and CDR2 SVGIG come from the germline V gene (reference sequence). V shed 1 base and J shed 11 bases, with 13 bases lying between them. The CDR3 DNA follows: TGTGCCTGGAGTGGATCTGGGGAATGGCAGTATTTT. Protein product: CAWSGSGEWQYF. The variable domain in full, completed from reference TRBV30 and TRBJ2-3, reads SQTIHQWPATLVQPVGSPLSLECTVEGTSNPNLYWYRQAAGRGLQLLFYSVGIGQISSEVPQNLSASRPQDRQFILSSKKLLLSDSGFYLCAWSGSGEWQYFGPGTRLTVL.

This chain uses TRBV18 with TRBJ2-7, with a possible D match to TRBD1 (6 bases). V lost 3 bases, J lost 1 base, and 10 bases lay in between. The length of the CDR3 is 14 residues. CDR1 is KGHSH and CDR2 is LQKENI in the germline V gene. This CDR3 reads CASSPGTNSYEQYF. The CDR3 region has the DNA TGTGCCAGCTCACCTGGGACAAATTCCTACGAGCAGTACTTC.

This clone was observed a few times. The same CDR3 also results from other DNA sequences found in this sample. The chain uses TRBV3-1 (or the pseudogene TRBV3-2) and TRBJ2-3; 9 bases line up with TRBD1. Germline CDR1 is LGHDT and CDR2 is YNNKEL (reference sequence). The CDR3 sequence is 16 residues long. V lost 2 bases and J lost 2; bases outside the gene matches: 5. Written as DNA, the CDR3 is TGTGCCAGCAGCCAAACCGGGACAGGGTCCACAGATACGCAGTATTTT. Residues: CASSQTGTGSTDTQYF.

This CDR3 is CASSLAAEGYTF. In nucleotides, the CDR3 is TGCGCCAGCAGCTTGGCGGCGGAGGGCTACACCTTC. V and J are TRBV5-1 and TRBJ1-2; D is unresolved. CDR3 length equals 12 residues. V lost 0 bases, J lost 8 bases, and 8 bases lay in between. Germline V gene lookup returns CDR1 SGHRS and CDR2 YFSETQ.

This chain joins TRBV29-1 and TRBJ2-7; TRBD1 is a possible D gene (5 bases). This CDR3 has 12 amino acids. Germline loops: CDR1 SQVTM, CDR2 ANQGSEA. Trimming cost V 4 bases and J 6 bases, with 13 bases left between them. CDR3 bases: TGCAGCGTTGGTCAGGGAATTGCCGAGCAGTACTTC. Translated, it gives CSVGQGIAEQYF.

V and J are TRBV3-1 (or the pseudogene TRBV3-2) and TRBJ1-4; TRBD1 might be the D (6 bases). This CDR3 comprises 15 residues. Deletions cut 4 bases from V and 5 bases from J, with 14 bases between. Germline V gives CDR1 LGHDT, CDR2 YNNKEL (reference sequence). Here the CDR3 reads CASSLRTAYNEKLFF. The DNA of the CDR3 is TGTGCCAGCAGCCTAAGGACAGCCTACAATGAAAAACTGTTTTTT.

This sequence joins TRBV27 and TRBJ2-5; TRBD2 might be the D (7 bases). The V gene's germline CDR1 is MNHEY and CDR2 SMNVEV (reference sequence). V lost 5 bases and J lost 5, with 15 bases in between. The CDR3 is 14 residues long. The CDR3 bases are TGTGCCAGCAGTCCACGGGGGGCAACGGAGACCCAGTACTTC. It yields the protein CASSPRGATETQYF.

This sequence joins TRBV15 and TRBJ1-4; tentative D call: TRBD1 (6 bases). This CDR3 comprises 15 residues. Trimming took 1 base from V and 7 from J, leaving 13 bases between them. Germline V lookup: CDR1 LNHNV, CDR2 YYDKDF (reference sequence). The CDR3 coding sequence is TGTGCCACCAGCAGAGGGTTGGACAGAGCTGAAAAACTGTTTTTT. Translation: CATSRGLDRAEKLFF.